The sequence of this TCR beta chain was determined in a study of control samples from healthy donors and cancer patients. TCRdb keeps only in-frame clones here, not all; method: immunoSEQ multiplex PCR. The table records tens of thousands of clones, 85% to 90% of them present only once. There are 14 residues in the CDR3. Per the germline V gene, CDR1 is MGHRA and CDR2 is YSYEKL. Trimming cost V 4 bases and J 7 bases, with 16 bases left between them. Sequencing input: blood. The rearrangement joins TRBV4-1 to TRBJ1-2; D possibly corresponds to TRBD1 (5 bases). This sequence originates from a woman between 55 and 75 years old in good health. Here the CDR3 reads CASSPRQGMGGYTF. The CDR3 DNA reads TGCGCCAGCAGCCCCCGGCAGGGAATGGGTGGCTACACCTTC.